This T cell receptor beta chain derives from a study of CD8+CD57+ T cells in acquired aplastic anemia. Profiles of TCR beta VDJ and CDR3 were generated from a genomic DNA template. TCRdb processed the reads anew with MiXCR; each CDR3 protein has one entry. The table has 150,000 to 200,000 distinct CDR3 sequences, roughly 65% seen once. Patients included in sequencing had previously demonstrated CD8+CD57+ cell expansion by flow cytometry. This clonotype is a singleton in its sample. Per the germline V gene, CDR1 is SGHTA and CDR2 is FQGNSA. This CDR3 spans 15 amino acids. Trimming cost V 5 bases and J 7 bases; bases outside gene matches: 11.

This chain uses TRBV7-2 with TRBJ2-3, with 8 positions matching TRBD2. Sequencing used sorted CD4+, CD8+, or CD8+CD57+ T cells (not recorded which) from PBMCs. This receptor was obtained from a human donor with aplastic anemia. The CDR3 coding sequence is TGTGCCAGCAGCGGAACTAGCGGCCACATCAATACGCAGTATTTT. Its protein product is CASSGTSGHINTQYF.